This T cell receptor (beta chain) was recovered during a study of blood T cell repertoires in COVID-19 (TCRdb year 2020). As for the study more broadly: Samples from collaborators originated in the United States, Italy and Spain and spanned both the acute and convalescent phases of COVID-19. The dataset comprised deeply sampled blood TCRbeta repertoires from subjects exposed to, actively infected with, or recovered from COVID-19. The samples were drawn from the first 160 participants of the ongoing ImmuneRACE study and from 1,200 or so subjects provided by 6 global collaborators. Nearly every sample came with metadata listing a de-identified subject ID, COVID-19 status, age in years and sex. Where available, HLA class I and class II types were obtained from metadata supplied by the sample provider rather than from assay-based typing. The material from the prospective study consisted of cDNA or gDNA derived from T cells, B-cell-depleted T cells, or PBMCs. The repertoires were made available in a free public database intended to serve as a resource for research on the immune response to SARS-CoV-2. The investigation overall reported the following: How much clinical and demographic metadata was included differed by source and by participant, and the metadata was provided uncurated.

For this clone: Its antigen target is currently unknown. No base-level quality is on record; no much larger clone is a single base apart.

One collaborating source in Seattle enrolled patients during active infection and followed them longitudinally through the course of disease. Whole blood was collected in K2EDTA tubes by collaborating institutions according to the institutions' own protocols. For TCRbeta analysis, collaborators shipped samples as frozen whole blood, isolated PBMCs, or DNA extracted from either of those sample types. Via the germline V gene (reference sequence), CDR1 is LGHDT and CDR2 YNNKEL. V is cut by 0 bases and J by 4 bases, and the space between the germline ends is 6 bases. The CDR3 starts with the cysteine, ends with the phenylalanine, and has 14 residues. Here the CDR3 DNA is all that survives: 42 bases in frame from base 1. TCRbeta CDR3 regions were amplified from genomic DNA by means of the immunoSEQ Assay, a bias-controlled multiplex PCR. In the paper's pipeline: The number of nucleated cells in each sample was estimated by amplification of reference gene primers within the assay. Sequence reads were collapsed and filtered to measure the absolute abundance of every unique TCRbeta CDR3 rearrangement. For each sample, productive Simpson clonality was calculated as the square root of Simpson's diversity index over productive rearrangements. Entries here come from immuneACCESS through TCRdb and include only in-frame sequences with V and J called. Some clones fail to appear in such tables; in the studies checked, an unresolved V gene covers under half of the shortfall, and the cause of the remainder is unknown. V and J calls and clone size are those listed in that table; D and trimming were worked out from the DNA. The sample table records a few hundred thousand clones; roughly nine tenths of these occur just once. 2.9% of the sample is in the top ten clones.

Recombination linked TRBV3-1 (or the pseudogene TRBV3-2) to TRBJ2-2; the D gene remains uncertain. The clonotype comes from a woman aged 25 to 39 with COVID-19, enrolled during active disease. Input material: peripheral blood. The CDR3 region has the sequence CASSQDWLTGELFF. Here is the DNA: TGTGCCAGCAGCCAAGATTGGCTCACCGGGGAGCTGTTTTTT.